Below, 2 T cell receptor beta chains from the same sample are listed, as sequenced in a study of T cells in Graves' hyperthyroidism and ophthalmopathy. There were TCR beta CDR3 regions amplified from RNA transcripts. The HTBI primer set drove a first-round RT-PCR of the TCR CDR3. In TCRdb, the multiplex PCR reads were re-called with MiXCR into one record per CDR3 protein. The top ten hold 25% to 30% of the sample, which has roughly 400,000 distinct CDR3 sequences, 11% to 15% seen once. The sample comprised blood. These receptors originate from a man aged 50 to 60 with Graves' ophthalmopathy.

This clonotype was picked up many times. The chain carries TRBV24-1 and TRBJ2-7; a possible D gene is TRBD2 (6 bases). CDR3 length: 13 amino acids. V dropped 4 bases and J dropped 2 bases, with 8 bases sitting between them. Germline CDR1 is KGHDR and CDR2 is SFDVKD. CDR3 coding DNA: TGTGCCACCAGTGAGGCGGGAACCTACGAGCAGTACTTC. Amino acid sequence: CATSEAGTYEQYF.

This clonotype was counted many times. The V and J genes are TRBV6-1 and TRBJ1-5; TRBD1 is a possible D gene (6 bases). CDR3 length: 12 amino acids. V lost 11 bases to trimming and J lost 6 bases, with 14 bases between them. The germline gives CDR1 MNHNS, CDR2 SASEGT. The chain's CDR3 is CAGHRDGQPQHF. CDR3 in DNA: TGTGCCGGCCACAGGGATGGTCAGCCCCAGCATTTT.